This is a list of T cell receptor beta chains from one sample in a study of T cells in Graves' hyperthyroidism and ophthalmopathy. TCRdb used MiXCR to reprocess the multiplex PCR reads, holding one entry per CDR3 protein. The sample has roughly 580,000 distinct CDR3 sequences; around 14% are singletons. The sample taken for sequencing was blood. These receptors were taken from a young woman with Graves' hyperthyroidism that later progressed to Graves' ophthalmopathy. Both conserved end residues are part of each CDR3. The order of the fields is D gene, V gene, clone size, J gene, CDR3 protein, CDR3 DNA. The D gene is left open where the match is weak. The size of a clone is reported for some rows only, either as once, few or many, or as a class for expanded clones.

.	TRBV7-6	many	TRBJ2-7	CASSSNYGTSHYEQYF	TGTGCCAGCAGCAGTAACTACGGGACGTCTCACTACGAGCAGTACTTC
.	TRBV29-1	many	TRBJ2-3	CSVVDALASTDTQYF	TGCAGCGTTGTTGATGCTCTGGCTAGCACAGATACGCAGTATTTT
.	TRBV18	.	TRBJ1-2	CASSPGTPRAGYTF	TGTGCCAGCTCACCCGGGACACCCCGAGCAGGCTACACCTTC
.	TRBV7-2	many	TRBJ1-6	CASSLRGASSYNSPLHF	TGTGCCAGCAGCTTAAGGGGGGCGAGCTCCTATAATTCACCCCTCCACTTT
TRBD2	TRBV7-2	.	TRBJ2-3	CASSLGGSGRTDTQYF	TGTGCCAGCAGCTTAGGGGGTAGCGGGCGCACAGATACGCAGTATTTT
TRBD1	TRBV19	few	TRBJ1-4	CASYRGLNEKLFF	TGTGCCAGCTACAGGGGGCTGAATGAAAAACTGTTTTTT
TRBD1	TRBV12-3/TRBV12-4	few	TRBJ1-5	CASSSGQGTYQPQHF	TGTGCCAGCAGCTCGGGACAGGGGACTTATCAGCCCCAGCATTTT
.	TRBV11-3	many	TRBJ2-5	CASSLAGTRETQYF	TGTGCCAGCAGCTTAGCCGGGACGAGGGAGACCCAGTACTTC
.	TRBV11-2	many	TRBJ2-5	CASSFLETQYF	TGTGCCAGCAGCTTTTTAGAGACCCAGTACTTC
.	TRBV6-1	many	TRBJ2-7	CASSPSHGSRYEQYF	TGTGCCAGCAGTCCCAGCCATGGGAGTCGCTACGAGCAGTACTTC
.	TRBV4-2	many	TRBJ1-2	CASSQDIAPPNYGYTF	TGTGCCAGCAGCCAAGATATCGCTCCGCCTAACTATGGCTACACCTTC
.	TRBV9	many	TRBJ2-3	CASKRGWDSTSDTQYF	TGTGCCAGCAAACGTGGATGGGACTCCACTTCAGATACGCAGTATTTT
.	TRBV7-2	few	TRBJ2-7	CASSPEGIRGEQYF	TGTGCCAGCAGCCCCGAAGGGATTCGGGGCGAGCAGTACTTC
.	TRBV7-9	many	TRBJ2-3	CASSLNMVTDTQYF	TGTGCCAGCAGCCTGAACATGGTTACAGATACGCAGTATTTT
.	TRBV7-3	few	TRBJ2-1	CASSFNGGAANDEQFF	TGTGCCAGCAGCTTCAATGGGGGGGCCGCAAACGATGAGCAGTTCTTC
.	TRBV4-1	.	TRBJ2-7	CASMGESYEQYF	TGCGCCAGCATGGGGGAATCCTACGAGCAGTACTTC
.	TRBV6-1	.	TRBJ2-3	CASTNGRYTDTQYF	TGTGCCAGCACCAATGGGAGATACACAGATACGCAGTATTTT
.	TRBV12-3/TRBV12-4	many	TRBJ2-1	CASSYPLGSYNEQFF	TGTGCCAGCAGCTACCCGCTAGGCTCCTACAATGAGCAGTTCTTC
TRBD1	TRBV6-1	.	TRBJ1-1	CASSVTGLNTEAFF	TGTGCCAGCAGTGTGACAGGGTTGAACACTGAAGCTTTCTTT
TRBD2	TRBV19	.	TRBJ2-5	CASSIAGTSQLQETQYF	TGTGCCAGTAGTATCGCCGGGACTAGCCAACTCCAAGAGACCCAGTACTTC
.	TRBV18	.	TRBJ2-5	CASSPSWGEETQYF	TGTGCCAGCTCACCGTCTTGGGGGGAAGAGACCCAGTACTTC
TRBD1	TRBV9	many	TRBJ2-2	CASSPGQIENTGELFF	TGTGCCAGCAGCCCGGGACAGATAGAGAACACCGGGGAGCTGTTTTTT
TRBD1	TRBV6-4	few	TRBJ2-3	CASSVSGQGTDTQYF	TGTGCCAGCAGTGTCTCGGGACAGGGCACAGATACGCAGTATTTT
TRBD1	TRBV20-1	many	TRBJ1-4	CSAAAGTGGEKLFF	TGCAGTGCTGCCGCCGGGACAGGGGGTGAAAAACTGTTTTTT
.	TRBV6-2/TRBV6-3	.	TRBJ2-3	CASSYGVAGTDTQYF	TGTGCCAGCAGTTATGGGGTAGCCGGAACAGATACGCAGTATTTT
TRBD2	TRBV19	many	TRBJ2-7	CASSIRRGAGVPKQYF	TGTGCCAGTAGTATACGCAGAGGGGCGGGAGTCCCAAAGCAGTACTTC
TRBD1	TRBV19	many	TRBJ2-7	CASSAGTASYEQYF	TGTGCCAGTAGCGCCGGGACAGCATCCTACGAGCAGTACTTC
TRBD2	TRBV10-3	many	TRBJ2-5	CAISRTSGAKETQYF	TGTGCCATCAGTAGGACTAGCGGAGCTAAAGAGACCCAGTACTTC
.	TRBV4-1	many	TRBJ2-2	CASSQKGPNTGELFF	TGCGCCAGCAGCCAGAAGGGGCCGAACACCGGGGAGCTGTTTTTT
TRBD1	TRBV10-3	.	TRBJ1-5	CAIREDRGTNQPQHF	TGTGCCATCAGGGAGGACAGGGGGACCAATCAGCCCCAGCATTTT
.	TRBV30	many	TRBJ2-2	CACTQGLNTGELFF	TGTGCCTGCACACAGGGTCTCAACACCGGGGAGCTGTTTTTT
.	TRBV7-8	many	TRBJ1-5	CASSPGYYQPQHF	TGTGCCAGCAGTCCGGGGTATTATCAGCCCCAGCATTTT
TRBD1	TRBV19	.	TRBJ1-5	CASSPDRVGRQPQHF	TGTGCCAGTAGCCCAGACAGGGTAGGACGCCAGCCCCAGCATTTT
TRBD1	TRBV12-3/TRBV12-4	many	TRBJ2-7	CASSPGQGALGHEQYF	TGTGCCAGCAGCCCAGGACAGGGGGCGCTTGGCCACGAGCAGTACTTC
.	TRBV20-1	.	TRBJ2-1	CSARVRTPVNEQFF	TGCAGTGCTAGAGTGAGGACCCCAGTCAATGAGCAGTTCTTC
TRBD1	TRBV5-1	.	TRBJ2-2	CASSLAPPGQGVRELFF	TGCGCCAGCAGCTTGGCCCCCCCGGGACAGGGCGTCCGGGAGCTGTTTTTT
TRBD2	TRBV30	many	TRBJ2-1	CAWGLAGNEQFF	TGTGCCTGGGGACTAGCGGGAAATGAGCAGTTCTTC
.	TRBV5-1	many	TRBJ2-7	CASSLEWKGRQGAYEQYF	TGCGCCAGCAGCTTGGAATGGAAAGGAAGGCAGGGAGCCTACGAGCAGTACTTC
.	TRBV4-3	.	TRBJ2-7	CASSQDKNSYEQYF	TGCGCCAGCAGCCAAGATAAAAACTCCTACGAGCAGTACTTC
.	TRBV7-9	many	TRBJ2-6	CASHNNVLTF	TGTGCCAGCCACAACAACGTCCTGACTTTC
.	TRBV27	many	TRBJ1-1	CASSAGTTNTEAFF	TGTGCCAGCAGTGCCGGGACAACTAACACTGAAGCTTTCTTT
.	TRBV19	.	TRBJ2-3	CASIGITDTQYF	TGTGCCAGTATCGGGATCACAGATACGCAGTATTTT
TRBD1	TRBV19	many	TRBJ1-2	CASSPGTGGYGYTF	TGTGCCAGCAGTCCCGGGACAGGGGGCTATGGCTACACCTTC
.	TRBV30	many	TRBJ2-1	CAWAATAEQFF	TGTGCCTGGGCCGCTACCGCTGAGCAGTTCTTC
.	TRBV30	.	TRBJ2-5	CAWSGGFRETQYF	TGTGCCTGGAGTGGAGGGTTTCGAGAGACCCAGTACTTC
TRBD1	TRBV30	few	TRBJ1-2	CAWYQGALGYTF	TGTGCCTGGTACCAGGGGGCCCTGGGCTACACCTTC
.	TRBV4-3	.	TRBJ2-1	CASSQDTGGNEQFF	TGCGCCAGCAGCCAAGATACTGGGGGCAATGAGCAGTTCTTC
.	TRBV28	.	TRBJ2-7	CASSLTGRAYEQYF	TGTGCCAGCAGTTTAACGGGACGAGCCTACGAGCAGTACTTC
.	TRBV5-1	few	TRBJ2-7	CASSLNRATEQYF	TGCGCCAGCAGCTTGAACAGGGCAACCGAGCAGTACTTC
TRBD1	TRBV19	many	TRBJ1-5	CASSIEPGQGPYSNQPQHF	TGTGCCAGTAGTATAGAACCGGGACAGGGACCCTATAGCAATCAGCCCCAGCATTTT
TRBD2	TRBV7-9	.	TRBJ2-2	CASSPGLADLGTGELFF	TGTGCCAGCAGCCCGGGACTAGCGGATTTAGGGACCGGGGAGCTGTTTTTT
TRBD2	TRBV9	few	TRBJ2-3	CASSVAAGVTDTQYF	TGTGCCAGCAGCGTAGCAGCGGGAGTCACAGATACGCAGTATTTT